This T cell receptor beta chain was recovered during a study of shared clonotypes between healthy human individuals. Study information: Donors consisted of a couple of women and a few men between 18 and 49. Used for every donor were three CD4 naive, three CD4 memory, two CD8 naive and one CD8 memory plate.

This clone is a singleton in its sample. No antigen is known for it. Whole-study findings and limits: Donors were few, which limited the genetic and exposure-history diversity represented.

The CDR3 is made up of 16 amino acids. V was cut by 5 bases and J by 3 bases, with 19 bases left in between. Germline values: CDR1 SEHNR, CDR2 FQNEAQ (reference sequence). CD45RO-negative CD8 cells positively selected for CCR7 made up the naive population, which excluded terminally differentiated effector memory CD45RA+ cells. Assay: immunoSEQ multiplex PCR; the TCRdb copy retains only in-frame clones and omits some. In the table there are about 820,000 clones, around 92% of which are singletons. This chain joins TRBV7-9 and TRBJ2-5; D perhaps matches TRBD2 (7 bases). Material for sequencing was naive CD8+ T cells sorted from blood. The receptor comes from a man aged 25 to 40 in good health. The chain's CDR3 is CASSPQGGGPEETQYF. The CDR3 DNA follows: TGTGCCAGCAGCCCCCAAGGGGGAGGGCCCGAAGAGACCCAGTACTTC.